This is a list of T cell receptor beta chains from one sample in a study of T cells in Graves' hyperthyroidism and ophthalmopathy. TCRdb fed the multiplex PCR reads into MiXCR, producing one record per CDR3 protein. The sample lists about 250,000 distinct CDR3 sequences; 15% were seen once. Sequencing input: blood. The receptors shown here come from a woman aged 45-59 years with Graves' hyperthyroidism that later progressed to Graves' ophthalmopathy. CDR3s include the opening cysteine and the closing phenylalanine or tryptophan. The D gene is left open where the match is weak. Size is omitted from some rows. Given values are once, few, many or a class for expanded clones.

d_call j_call v_call clone_size cdr3_aa cdr3_nt
- TRBJ2-6 TRBV9 few CASSVPMTGPGANVLTF TGTGCCAGCAGCGTACCCATGACGGGGCCTGGGGCCAACGTCCTGACTTTC
TRBD1 TRBJ2-1 TRBV6-1 many CASSKGQGDYNEQFF TGTGCCAGCAGCAAAGGACAGGGTGATTACAATGAGCAGTTCTTC
TRBD2 TRBJ2-3 TRBV27 many CASSYSGSMADTQYF TGTGCCAGCAGTTATAGCGGGAGCATGGCAGATACGCAGTATTTT
TRBD1 TRBJ1-2 TRBV4-2 - CASSQAGGADGYTF TGTGCCAGCAGCCAAGCAGGGGGCGCGGATGGCTACACCTTC
- TRBJ1-1 TRBV5-1 - CASSLMPGESNTEAFF TGCGCCAGCAGCTTGATGCCAGGGGAGAGTAACACTGAAGCTTTCTTT
- TRBJ1-6 TRBV18 - CASSPGYNSPLHF TGTGCCAGCTCACCAGGATATAATTCACCCCTCCACTTT
- TRBJ1-1 TRBV11-2 - CASSLGQRPNTEAFF TGTGCCAGCAGCCTAGGACAGAGACCGAACACTGAAGCTTTCTTT
- TRBJ1-2 TRBV6-1 few CASASFRQPYGYTF TGTGCCAGCGCTTCATTCCGACAGCCCTATGGCTACACCTTC
- TRBJ2-5 TRBV6-5 many CASSYPKLGLYTQYF TGTGCCAGCAGTTACCCCAAACTAGGACTTTACACCCAGTACTTC
- TRBJ2-7 TRBV18 few CASSPPGTLRTYEQYF TGTGCCAGCTCACCACCCGGGACCCTCAGGACTTACGAGCAGTACTTC
- TRBJ2-7 TRBV6-1 many CASRLGQAYEQYF TGTGCCAGCCGCCTGGGGCAGGCCTACGAGCAGTACTTC
TRBD1 TRBJ1-1 TRBV5-1 many CASSTTGGSTEAFF TGCGCCAGCAGCACCACAGGGGGCTCCACTGAAGCTTTCTTT
TRBD2 TRBJ2-2 TRBV5-1 many CASSFQRELTGELFF TGCGCCAGCAGCTTTCAGCGGGAGTTGACCGGGGAGCTGTTTTTT
- TRBJ2-7 TRBV3-1 many CASSQGFAGADEQYF TGTGCCAGCAGCCAAGGGTTCGCAGGGGCCGACGAGCAGTACTTC
- TRBJ2-7 TRBV3-1 many CASSPSTSYEQYF TGTGCCAGCAGCCCCTCTACCTCCTACGAGCAGTACTTC
- TRBJ2-3 TRBV5-1 many CASRAGGAGDTQYF TGCGCCAGCAGAGCCGGGGGAGCGGGAGATACGCAGTATTTT
- TRBJ1-1 TRBV5-1 many CASSATAFDTEAFF TGCGCCAGCAGCGCCACAGCTTTTGACACTGAAGCTTTCTTT
- TRBJ2-5 TRBV7-8 many CASSPPSRMETQYF TGTGCCAGCAGCCCTCCATCGAGGATGGAGACCCAGTACTTC
- TRBJ2-1 TRBV20-1 many CSAREAAQFF TGCAGTGCTAGAGAAGCGGCGCAGTTCTTC
- TRBJ2-7 TRBV5-1 - CASSLGGEPREQYF TGCGCCAGCAGCTTGGGGGGGGAGCCGAGGGAGCAGTACTTC
- TRBJ2-2 TRBV2 many CASSEAQNTGELFF TGTGCCAGCAGTGAGGCCCAGAACACCGGGGAGCTGTTTTTT
TRBD2 TRBJ2-1 TRBV2 many CASIKREGSYNEQFF TGTGCCAGCATAAAGCGGGAGGGCTCCTACAATGAGCAGTTCTTC
- TRBJ1-1 TRBV19 many CASDRRGDTEAFF TGTGCCAGTGACCGAAGGGGGGACACTGAAGCTTTCTTT
- TRBJ1-2 TRBV5-6 few CASSLVPDGYTF TGTGCCAGCAGCTTGGTTCCAGATGGCTACACCTTC
- TRBJ1-1 TRBV9 - CASSQEGRDEAFF TGTGCCAGCAGCCAAGAAGGGAGGGATGAAGCTTTCTTT